The rows below give T cell receptor beta chains drawn from one sample of a study of cytomegalovirus exposure and HLA in healthy donors. Generated by immunoSEQ multiplex PCR, the TCRdb table keeps only in-frame clones and is missing some. The sample has roughly 160,000 clones; about four fifths are singletons. The source material was PBMCs. These TCRs come from a woman aged 45-60 years in good health and CMV-seronegative. Both conserved end residues are part of each CDR3. Fields, in order: CDR3 length, V gene, CDR3 protein.

length: 16
V: TRBV7-2
CDR3: CASSAGDRVKNYGYTF

length: 15
V: TRBV11-1
CDR3: CASSFLAGGTDTQYF

length: 15
V: TRBV6-1
CDR3: CAIRDLQGRNSPLHF

length: 15
V: TRBV9
CDR3: CASSLRDRGNYGYTF

length: 15
V: TRBV25-1
CDR3: CASSESDRGNSPLHF

length: 15
V: TRBV28
CDR3: CASSLSGTGVSPLHF

length: 14
V: TRBV7-8
CDR3: CASSWYEGYLEQYF

length: 15
V: TRBV2
CDR3: CASRGLGLNTGELFF

length: 13
V: TRBV7-2
CDR3: CASTRDRNYGYTF

length: 14
V: TRBV5-1
CDR3: CASSPGHDTDTQYF

length: 17
V: TRBV5-1
CDR3: CVSSLAQLAGGQETQYF

length: 13
V: TRBV28
CDR3: CASRYPGQYEQYF

length: 15
V: TRBV5-6
CDR3: CASSYGQGRGSGYTF

length: 15
V: TRBV19
CDR3: CASSIGTASGNTIYF

length: 16
V: TRBV7-6
CDR3: CASSAVYSGSTDTQYF

length: 21
V: TRBV5-3
CDR3: CARSLCRGYKFNQFLFYEQYF

length: 13
V: TRBV9
CDR3: CASSVRGNTEAFF

length: 15
V: TRBV7-2
CDR3: CASSLMGGMNTEAFF

length: 16
V: TRBV12-5
CDR3: CASGSGTGGYTGELFF

length: 15
V: TRBV4-2
CDR3: CASSQDPESSYEQYF

length: 14
V: TRBV6-5
CDR3: CASSPRYTSYEQYF

length: 16
V: TRBV5-1
CDR3: CASSPARSSNTGELFF

length: 15
V: TRBV5-4
CDR3: CASSPTTSGTYEQYF

length: 22
V: TRBV30
CDR3: CAWSGFIIPGQGAMMGTDTQYF

length: 17
V: TRBV14
CDR3: CASSQGILAGGVEEQFF

length: 15
V: TRBV11-1
CDR3: CASSLVGTVNTEAFF

length: 13
V: TRBV10-3
CDR3: CAIRTRENTEAFF

length: 14
V: TRBV2
CDR3: CASRDRVNTGELFF

length: 15
V: TRBV27
CDR3: CASSLRTGSTDTQYF